This TCR beta chain was found in a study of blood T cell repertoires in COVID-19. Overall study context: Acute and convalescent COVID-19 samples came from the United States, Italy and Spain.

Germline V CDR1 and CDR2: LNHDA, SQIVND (reference sequence). CDR3 length: 15 amino acids. V gave up 3 bases and J gave up 4 bases, with 13 bases separating them. Per the original methods: Reference gene primer amplification yielded estimated nucleated cell counts. Using immunoSEQ multiplex PCR, the repertoire was profiled, and TCRdb retains in-frame clones only, with some absent. For V, J and clone size, that table is used; D and trimming come from the DNA. The sample lists 250,000 to 300,000 clones, around 87% occurring once. Seattle-derived patients entered the study during active infection and were followed longitudinally.

The chain joins TRBV19 to TRBJ2-1; a possible D gene is TRBD2 (6 bases). The TCR was taken from a woman aged 55-69 years with COVID-19, enrolled during active disease. The sequencing sample was made of peripheral blood. CDR3 sequence reads: CASSIGGQAYNEQFF. CDR3 in DNA: TGTGCCAGTAGTATTGGAGGGCAGGCTTACAATGAGCAGTTCTTC. Full variable domain (missing parts from reference TRBV19 and TRBJ2-1): DGGITQSPKYLFRKEGQNVTLSCEQNLNHDAMYWYRQDPGQGLRLIYYSQIVNDFQKGDIAEGYSVSREKKESFPLTVTSAQKNPTAFYLCASSIGGQAYNEQFFGPGTRLTVL.